This record looks at one TCR beta chain sequence and its context. The CDR3 runs to 15 residues. V lost 1 base to trimming and J lost 11 bases; unmatched junction nucleotides: 12. Germline values: CDR1 SGHTA, CDR2 FQGTGA. Clones were sequenced by immunoSEQ multiplex PCR, and TCRdb holds only the in-frame ones, with some missing. The sample gives approximately 1.5 million clones, approximately 98.5% of which show up once; approximately 0.4% is in the top ten. The data stem from a study of shared clonotypes between healthy human individuals. V is TRBV7-3 and J is TRBJ1-1, with 8 bases aligning to TRBD1. Material: naive CD4+ T cells sorted from blood. This sample's subset: CD45RA+ positively selected. This TCR came from a man younger than 45 in good health. Here the CDR3 DNA reads TGTGCCAGCAGCTTAAGCCTCTTGGACAGGGCAGGCGCTTTCTTT. Its protein product is CASSLSLLDRAGAFF.